These T cell receptor beta chains were read from a single sample in a study of blood T cell repertoires in COVID-19. Clones were read by immunoSEQ multiplex PCR, and TCRdb kept only the in-frame ones, dropping some. The sample shows some 100,000 clones, 83% of them seen only once. Sequenced: peripheral blood. These receptors originate from a woman aged 60 to 75 with acute or convalescent COVID-19. The CDR3 runs from the conserved cysteine through the conserved F or W. D genes are given only for firm matches. Clone size appears in some rows only: once, few, many, or a class for an expanded clone.

j_call: TRBJ1-1
d_call: TRBD1
v_call: TRBV5-6
clone_size: .
cdr3_aa: CASMWTGVVGTEAFF
cdr3_nt: TGTGCCAGCATGTGGACAGGTGTTGTGGGGACTGAAGCTTTCTTT

j_call: TRBJ2-1
d_call: .
v_call: TRBV7-3
clone_size: .
cdr3_aa: CASSLEGLGTGHYNEQFF
cdr3_nt: TGTGCCAGCAGCTTAGAAGGCTTGGGGACTGGTCATTACAATGAGCAGTTCTTC

j_call: TRBJ2-7
d_call: TRBD1
v_call: TRBV18
clone_size: .
cdr3_aa: CASSPPVSTGGYEQYF
cdr3_nt: TGTGCCAGCTCACCACCGGTTAGTACAGGGGGGTACGAGCAGTACTTC

j_call: TRBJ2-5
d_call: .
v_call: TRBV28
clone_size: .
cdr3_aa: CASSLGGRKIKETQYF
cdr3_nt: TGTGCCAGCAGTTTGGGGGGAAGGAAAATTAAAGAGACCCAGTACTTC

j_call: TRBJ2-5
d_call: .
v_call: TRBV27
clone_size: .
cdr3_aa: CASSLSGSYQETQYF
cdr3_nt: TGTGCCAGCAGTTTAAGCGGCTCGTACCAAGAGACCCAGTACTTC

j_call: TRBJ1-2
d_call: TRBD1
v_call: TRBV28
clone_size: .
cdr3_aa: CASSPPPTGNYGYTF
cdr3_nt: TGTGCCAGCAGTCCTCCCCCGACAGGGAACTATGGCTACACCTTC

j_call: TRBJ2-1
d_call: TRBD2
v_call: TRBV27
clone_size: few
cdr3_aa: CASSLRTSGFYNEQFF
cdr3_nt: TGTGCCAGCAGTTTAAGGACTAGCGGCTTCTACAATGAGCAGTTCTTC

j_call: TRBJ2-2
d_call: .
v_call: TRBV9
clone_size: .
cdr3_aa: CASSVAAGYTDTGELFF
cdr3_nt: TGTGCCAGCAGCGTAGCTGCGGGGTACACGGACACCGGGGAGCTGTTTTTT

j_call: TRBJ2-7
d_call: TRBD2
v_call: TRBV6-2/TRBV6-3
clone_size: once
cdr3_aa: CASSRPPSGRSDYEQYF
cdr3_nt: TGTGCCAGCAGCCGCCCTCCTAGCGGGAGGTCCGACTACGAGCAGTACTTC

j_call: TRBJ1-2
d_call: .
v_call: TRBV6-2/TRBV6-3
clone_size: few
cdr3_aa: CASSVHMAEIYGYTF
cdr3_nt: TGTGCCAGCAGCGTGCACATGGCGGAGATCTATGGCTACACCTTC

j_call: TRBJ1-2
d_call: TRBD1
v_call: TRBV28
clone_size: .
cdr3_aa: CASSGQGVDGYTF
cdr3_nt: TGTGCCAGCAGTGGACAGGGGGTTGATGGCTACACCTTC

j_call: TRBJ2-1
d_call: TRBD1
v_call: TRBV7-9
clone_size: .
cdr3_aa: CASSRQGRINEQFF
cdr3_nt: TGTGCCAGCAGCCGACAGGGCCGTATCAATGAGCAGTTCTTC

j_call: TRBJ2-7
d_call: .
v_call: TRBV9
clone_size: .
cdr3_aa: CASSVKAGYEQYF
cdr3_nt: TGTGCCAGCAGCGTAAAGGCCGGGTACGAGCAGTACTTC

j_call: TRBJ1-1
d_call: TRBD1
v_call: TRBV9
clone_size: .
cdr3_aa: CASSSRTGGGTEAFF
cdr3_nt: TGTGCCAGCAGCTCCCGGACAGGGGGAGGTACTGAAGCTTTCTTT

j_call: TRBJ2-1
d_call: TRBD1
v_call: TRBV3-1/TRBV3-2
clone_size: .
cdr3_aa: CASRSTGGVAFF
cdr3_nt: TGTGCCAGCAGGTCGACAGGGGGGGTTGCGTTCTTC

j_call: TRBJ1-5
d_call: .
v_call: TRBV28
clone_size: few
cdr3_aa: CASQGGNQPQHF
cdr3_nt: TGTGCCAGCCAGGGCGGCAATCAGCCCCAGCATTTT

j_call: TRBJ1-1
d_call: .
v_call: TRBV12-3/TRBV12-4
clone_size: .
cdr3_aa: CASSLRGNAEAFF
cdr3_nt: TGTGCCAGCAGTTTGAGGGGGAACGCTGAAGCTTTCTTT

j_call: TRBJ1-5
d_call: TRBD1
v_call: TRBV2
clone_size: .
cdr3_aa: CASKDRAPTGAQHF
cdr3_nt: TGTGCCAGCAAGGACAGGGCCCCCACTGGGGCCCAGCATTTT

j_call: TRBJ1-4
d_call: TRBD1
v_call: TRBV28
clone_size: .
cdr3_aa: CASRTDRAWGEKLFF
cdr3_nt: TGTGCCAGCAGGACCGACAGGGCTTGGGGAGAAAAACTGTTTTTT

j_call: TRBJ2-3
d_call: TRBD2
v_call: TRBV28
clone_size: .
cdr3_aa: CASSPLRGGGAYSTDTQYF
cdr3_nt: TGTGCCAGCAGTCCACTCCGCGGCGGGGGGGCGTACAGCACAGATACGCAGTATTTT

j_call: TRBJ2-3
d_call: TRBD2
v_call: TRBV5-1
clone_size: .
cdr3_aa: CASTPLAGGRDTQYF
cdr3_nt: TGCGCCAGCACACCCTTAGCGGGGGGGCGAGATACGCAGTATTTT

j_call: TRBJ1-1
d_call: .
v_call: TRBV3-1/TRBV3-2
clone_size: .
cdr3_aa: CASSQYEGKTEAFF
cdr3_nt: TGTGCCAGCAGCCAATATGAGGGTAAGACTGAAGCTTTCTTT

j_call: TRBJ2-1
d_call: .
v_call: TRBV4-2
clone_size: .
cdr3_aa: CASSQDHSGEQFF
cdr3_nt: TGTGCCAGCAGCCAAGATCACTCAGGGGAGCAGTTCTTC

j_call: TRBJ1-3
d_call: .
v_call: TRBV2
clone_size: few
cdr3_aa: CASSEGRYLTDTIYF
cdr3_nt: TGTGCCAGCAGTGAGGGGAGGTACCTAACCGACACCATATATTTT

j_call: TRBJ2-1
d_call: .
v_call: TRBV7-8
clone_size: .
cdr3_aa: CASSISVSYNEQFF
cdr3_nt: TGTGCCAGCAGCATCTCAGTTTCCTACAATGAGCAGTTCTTC

j_call: TRBJ2-1
d_call: TRBD1
v_call: TRBV29-1
clone_size: once
cdr3_aa: CSVPGTGKSYNEQFF
cdr3_nt: TGCAGCGTGCCGGGGACAGGGAAGTCCTACAATGAGCAGTTCTTC

j_call: TRBJ1-1
d_call: TRBD1
v_call: TRBV7-8
clone_size: few
cdr3_aa: CASSLGTANTEAFF
cdr3_nt: TGTGCCAGCAGCCTAGGGACAGCGAACACTGAAGCTTTCTTT

j_call: TRBJ2-7
d_call: TRBD1
v_call: TRBV28
clone_size: .
cdr3_aa: CASSTPGQYYEQYF
cdr3_nt: TGTGCCAGCAGCACCCCGGGACAGTACTACGAGCAGTACTTC